This T cell receptor beta chain came from a study of shared clonotypes between healthy human individuals. CD45RO-negative CD8 cells positively selected for CCR7 made up the naive population, which excluded terminally differentiated effector memory CD45RA+ cells. The ends were cut back, 1 base at V and 3 bases at J, with 13 bases in the middle. The CDR3 is 15 residues long. The germline gives CDR1 SEHNR, CDR2 FQNEAQ (reference sequence). The sorted-subset replicate PCRs were given around 190 ng DNA, which is 27,000 or so T cell genomes. The repertoire was sequenced with immunoSEQ multiplex PCR; TCRdb's copy has only in-frame clones and lacks some. The table shows millions of clones, with 90% to 95% occurring only once.

This sequence joins TRBV7-9 and TRBJ2-7, with a possible D match to TRBD2 (6 bases). This sequence was found in a man aged 18 to 35 in good health. Some clones in this sample may be carry-over from other donors' samples. The specimen sequenced was naive CD8+ T cells from PBMCs. The CDR3 DNA is TGTGCCAGCAGCTTAGAGGTTAGCGGAGTCTACGAGCAGTACTTC. It translates to CASSLEVSGVYEQYF.